The 27 T cell receptor beta chains reported below all come from one sample, sequenced in a study of blood T cell repertoires in COVID-19. Produced via immunoSEQ multiplex PCR; TCRdb's table is partial and in-frame only. Found here are about 100,000 clones, around 74% of them singletons; the top ten hold around 18%. The source material was peripheral blood. Source of these receptors: an elderly woman with active or convalescent COVID-19.

The V gene is TRBV18, the J gene TRBJ1-1; TRBD1 is a possible D gene (5 bases). The length of the CDR3 is 15 residues. With 6 bases removed from V and 0 bases from J, the gap between germline ends came to 14 bases. CDR1 is KGHSH, CDR2 LQKENI, per germline. CDR3 sequence (DNA): TGTGCCAGCTCCCCGGGGGGACTCTTGAACACTGAAGCTTTCTTT. This translates into CASSPGGLLNTEAFF.

The chain combines TRBV7-2 with TRBJ2-7; a weak D match, TRBD2 (7 bases). Per the germline V gene, CDR1 is SGHTA and CDR2 is FQGNSA. The CDR3 is 16 residues long. V lost 2 bases and J lost 2, with 16 bases in between. CDR3 amino acids: CASSLRGGTLAYEQYF. CDR3 nucleotides: TGTGCCAGCAGCTTAAGGGGGGGGACTCTAGCCTACGAGCAGTACTTC.

The CDR3 DNA is TGCAGTGCTGGTGAATGGCCTAGCGGTGTCTACGAGCAGTACTTC. Translation: CSAGEWPSGVYEQYF. The V and J genes are TRBV20-1 and TRBJ2-7, with TRBD2 matching over 7 bases. The CDR3 contains 15 residues. With V trimmed by 5 bases and J by 3 bases, 13 bases remained unmatched. Germline values: CDR1 DFQATT, CDR2 SNEGSKA (reference sequence).

The chain combines TRBV15 with TRBJ1-4, with D maybe TRBD1 (5 bases). The length of the CDR3 is 14 residues. Trimming removed 6 bases at V and 7 bases at J, with 15 bases between. The germline V gene encodes CDR1 LNHNV and CDR2 YYDKDF (reference sequence). The chain's CDR3 is CATSPPTRAEKLFF. In DNA, the CDR3 is TGTGCCACCAGTCCACCCACCAGGGCTGAAAAACTGTTTTTT.

In DNA, the CDR3 is TGTGCCACCAGCAGAGGGGGGGATGGCTACACCTTC. Encoded protein: CATSRGGDGYTF. This chain links TRBV15 with TRBJ1-2, with TRBD1 as a possible D gene (5 bases). Trimming removed 1 base at V and 6 bases at J, with 6 bases between. Germline-derived CDR1 and CDR2 are LNHNV and YYDKDF (reference sequence). The CDR3 is made up of 12 amino acids.

The chain links TRBV23-1 to TRBJ2-1; 8 nucleotides line up with TRBD2. TRBV23-1 is classed as an ORF, of uncertain function. Losses at the gene ends were 2 bases for V and 5 bases for J; bases not matched to a gene: 14. The CDR3 has 18 amino acids. CDR3 coding DNA: TGCGCCAGCAGTCAACCGGGGGGGCTAGCAAGGGCCAACAATGAGCAGTTCTTC. Encoded protein: CASSQPGGLARANNEQFF.

The chain employs TRBV5-1 and TRBJ1-4; 8 bases agree with TRBD1. Germline V CDR1 and CDR2: SGHRS, YFSETQ. V lost 2 bases, J lost 0 bases, and 12 bases stayed unmatched. The CDR3 runs 19 residues. The CDR3 spells CASSFNHRGIISTNEKLFF. The CDR3 DNA reads TGCGCCAGCAGCTTTAATCACAGGGGGATTATCTCAACTAATGAAAAACTGTTTTTT.

This clone has just one count. The chain combines TRBV10-1 with TRBJ2-5, with TRBD2 matching over 10 bases. V trimming: 7 bases; J trimming: 5 bases; junction bases outside the gene matches: 4. The CDR3 spans 13 residues. CDR1 WNHNN and CDR2 SYGVQD come from the germline V gene (reference sequence). In DNA, the CDR3 is TGCGCCAGCACCCTAGCGGGAGACGAGACCCAGTACTTC. Translated, it gives CASTLAGDETQYF.

J is TRBJ2-7 and V is TRBV4-1; maybe TRBD2 (6 bases). The CDR3 extends over 15 amino acids. V was shortened by 4 bases and J by 4 bases, with 17 bases between the two germline ends. Germline V lookup: CDR1 MGHRA, CDR2 YSYEKL. Written as DNA, the CDR3 is TGCGCCAGCAGCCCATCCCTCCGGGAGCTGTACGAGCAGTACTTC. This codes for CASSPSLRELYEQYF.

This sequence joins TRBV29-1 and TRBJ1-1; no clear D. The CDR3 length is 13 residues. Trimming took 4 bases from V and 0 from J, leaving 9 bases between them. Looked up from germline, CDR1 is SQVTM and CDR2 is ANQGSEA. CDR3 loop: CSVGEAVNTEAFF. CDR3 coding DNA: TGCAGCGTTGGAGAGGCCGTGAACACTGAAGCTTTCTTT.

The chain combines TRBV28 with TRBJ1-6, with a possible D match to TRBD1 (6 bases). The CDR3 runs 16 residues. V was clipped by 0 bases and J by 5 bases, with 11 bases between them. In germline, CDR1 is MDHEN, CDR2 SYDVKM. This CDR3 reads CASSLWDSIDNSPLHF. In DNA form, the CDR3 reads TGTGCCAGCAGTTTATGGGACAGCATCGATAATTCACCCCTCCACTTT. Drawing the rest from reference TRBV28 and TRBJ1-6, the complete variable domain is DVKVTQSSRYLVKRTGEKVFLECVQDMDHENMFWYRQDPGLGLRLIYFSYDVKMKEKGDIPEGYSVSREKKERFSLILESASTNQTSMYLCASSLWDSIDNSPLHFGNGTRLTVT.

The V and J genes are TRBV6-6 and TRBJ1-6; weak D call: TRBD1 (5 bases). In germline, CDR1 is MNHNY, CDR2 SVGAGI (reference sequence). The V end lost 7 bases, the J end lost 10 bases, and 17 bases lay between the germline ends. The CDR3 is made up of 14 amino acids. CDR3 sequence reads: CASNTGGEGSPLHF. The CDR3 DNA is TGTGCCAGCAACACCGGGGGTGAGGGCTCACCCCTCCACTTT.

The rearrangement uses TRBV28 and TRBJ1-2, with a possible D match to TRBD1 (6 bases). The CDR3 totals 14 residues. Looked up from germline, CDR1 is MDHEN and CDR2 is SYDVKM. The ends were cut back, 6 bases at V and 8 bases at J, with 19 bases in the middle. CDR3 bases: TGTGCCAGCAGGGCAGGGGAAAGGTTGAGAGGCTACACCTTC. It codes for CASRAGERLRGYTF.

V usage is TRBV11-2 and J usage is TRBJ1-4; D not resolved. CDR1 and CDR2 (germline): SGHAT, FQNNGV. The length of the CDR3 is 17 residues. Trimming stripped 0 bases from V and 10 bases from J, with 21 bases between. CDR3 coding DNA: TGTGCCAGCAGCTTAGATCTGGCAGCGGGAGGTCGTGGAAAACTGTTTTTT. Translation: CASSLDLAAGGRGKLFF.

The chain links TRBV5-8 to TRBJ2-5; D remains unclear. CDR1 and CDR2 (germline): SGHTS, YDEGEE. This CDR3 has 12 residues. The V gene lost 2 bases and the J gene lost 4 bases, with 6 bases spanning the gap. This CDR3 reads CASSFYSETQYF. The CDR3 nucleotides read TGTGCCAGCAGCTTCTACTCAGAGACCCAGTACTTC.

This clone has a single count. Relative to the germline gene, one junction end is altered; a read error may explain this. The chain couples TRBV5-1 to TRBJ2-3, with 10 bases lining up with TRBD1. The CDR3 is 17 residues long. CDR1 and CDR2 from the germline V gene are SGHRS and YFSETQ. In nucleotides, the CDR3 is TGTGCCAGCAGCCCAGAGGACAGGGGGTTTGGCGGGGACACGCAGTATTTT. This gives the protein CASSPEDRGFGGDTQYF.

There are a few counts of this clone. V and J are TRBV9 and TRBJ2-1; D is perhaps TRBD1 (6 bases). The CDR3 runs 13 residues. Germline V lookup: CDR1 SGDLS, CDR2 YYNGEE. V lost 7 bases and J lost 6, with 14 bases in between. Here the CDR3 DNA reads TGTGCCAGCGGAAGACAGGCCTTCAATGAGCAGTTCTTC. This gives the protein CASGRQAFNEQFF.

This chain links TRBV27 with TRBJ2-1, with D unclear. V dropped 3 bases and J dropped 5 bases, with 8 bases sitting between them. CDR1 is MNHEY and CDR2 is SMNVEV in the germline V gene (reference sequence). The CDR3 is made up of 13 amino acids. CDR3 loop: CASSFEPHNEQFF. The CDR3 nucleotides are TGTGCCAGCAGTTTTGAGCCTCACAATGAGCAGTTCTTC.

The gene calls are TRBV19 and TRBJ1-2; 8 bases fit TRBD1. The V gene end was trimmed by 10 bases and the J gene end by 8 bases; junction bases not matched to a gene: 9. The germline V gene encodes CDR1 LNHDA and CDR2 SQIVND (reference sequence). The CDR3 consists of 12 residues. CDR3 in amino acids: CATRAGGRGYTF. DNA of the CDR3: TGTGCCACCCGAGCAGGGGGCAGGGGCTACACCTTC.

The chain links TRBV7-2 to TRBJ2-7, with 7 positions matching TRBD1. Germline CDR1 is SGHTA and CDR2 is FQGNSA. The ends lost 5 bases at V and 6 bases at J; junction bases unmatched: 10. There are 14 residues in the CDR3. The CDR3 DNA is TGTGCCAGCAGCCCGCAATTTACAGGGGTCGAGCAGTACTTC. This gives the protein CASSPQFTGVEQYF.

Turning to this clone: Sequence at one end of the junction differs from germline and may be a read error. For the CDR3, the DNA is TGTGCCAGCAGCGGAGGGGGACTAGAGATAAGGAAGCAGTACTTC. Translation gives CASSGGGLEIRKQYF. The V gene is TRBV5-1, the J gene TRBJ2-7; 8 bases fit TRBD2. This CDR3 spans 15 amino acids. The V gene's germline CDR1 is SGHRS and CDR2 YFSETQ.

This chain uses TRBV6-1 with TRBJ2-5, with 14 bases that match TRBD2. Germline V CDR1 and CDR2: MNHNS, SASEGT. The CDR3 sequence is 19 residues long. With V trimmed by 4 bases and J by 4 bases, 14 bases remained unmatched. The CDR3 here is CASSGPFGGLAGVGETQYF. The CDR3 DNA follows: TGTGCCAGCAGTGGCCCATTTGGGGGACTAGCGGGAGTAGGAGAGACCCAGTACTTC.

V is TRBV5-4 and J is TRBJ1-4, with 7 nucleotides matching TRBD1. The germline CDR1 and CDR2 sequences are SGHNT and YYREEE (reference sequence). With 1 base clipped from V and 5 bases from J, the junction kept 17 bases outside the gene matches. The CDR3 contains 19 residues. CDR3 coding DNA: TGTGCCAGCAGCTTGTCTAGGGACAGCCATCTCATGGGGAATGAAAAACTGTTTTTT. Translating it yields CASSLSRDSHLMGNEKLFF.

This chain links TRBV7-8 with TRBJ1-2; D may be TRBD1 (6 bases). The CDR3 spans 16 residues. The germline CDR1 and CDR2 sequences are SGHVS and FQNEAQ. The V gene lost 3 bases and the J gene lost 4 bases, with 18 bases spanning the gap. DNA for the CDR3: TGTGCCAGCAGCTTGTATTTCCGACAGGAGATCTATGGCTACACCTTC. Encoded protein: CASSLYFRQEIYGYTF.

The chain employs TRBV18 and TRBJ2-5; 7 bases fit TRBD1. V lost 6 bases and J lost 1; bases outside the gene matches: 8. CDR1 KGHSH and CDR2 LQKENI come from the germline V gene. The CDR3 contains 15 residues. Written as DNA, the CDR3 is TGTGCCAGCTCGCCCCGGGACAGCTTCCAAGAGACCCAGTACTTC. Its translation is CASSPRDSFQETQYF.

The gene calls are TRBV24-1 and TRBJ2-1, with TRBD2 matching 11 bases. Losses at the gene ends were 3 bases for V and 9 bases for J; bases not matched to a gene: 6. The CDR3 runs to 15 residues. The germline V gene has CDR1 KGHDR and CDR2 SFDVKD. CDR3 DNA sequence: TGTGCCACCAGTGATAACCTAGCGGGAGGAGGTGAGCAGTTCTTC. Translating it yields CATSDNLAGGGEQFF.

The CDR3 is CSAGGQPQHF. Here the CDR3 DNA reads TGCAGTGCAGGGGGCCAGCCCCAGCATTTT. J is TRBJ1-5 and V is TRBV20-1, with TRBD1 matching 7 bases. The germline V gene has CDR1 DFQATT and CDR2 SNEGSKA (reference sequence). The CDR3 is 10 amino acids. Unmatched junction bases numbered 0, after V lost 6 bases and J lost 7 bases.